The clone carrying this T cell receptor beta chain was seen a single time. The identical CDR3 is also encoded by other nucleotide sequences in the sample. Here immunoSEQ multiplex PCR was the method, and the copy in TCRdb shows in-frame clones only, minus some. The sample includes some 2.1 million clones, 85% to 95% of them seen just once. The CDR3 has 12 amino acids. Trimming stripped 0 bases from V and 6 bases from J, with 5 bases between. Germline V gene sequence: CDR1 GTSNPN, CDR2 SVGIG (reference sequence). This specimen comes from a study of shared clonotypes between healthy human individuals. The chain carries TRBV30 and TRBJ1-4; D gene ambiguous. This sequence originates from a man between 18 and 29 years old in good health. Sequenced: naive CD4+ T cells sorted from blood. As to subset: CD45RA+ positively selected. CDR3 sequence (DNA): TGTGCCTGGAGTGTACTGGATGAAAAACTGTTTTTT. It yields the protein CAWSVLDEKLFF.